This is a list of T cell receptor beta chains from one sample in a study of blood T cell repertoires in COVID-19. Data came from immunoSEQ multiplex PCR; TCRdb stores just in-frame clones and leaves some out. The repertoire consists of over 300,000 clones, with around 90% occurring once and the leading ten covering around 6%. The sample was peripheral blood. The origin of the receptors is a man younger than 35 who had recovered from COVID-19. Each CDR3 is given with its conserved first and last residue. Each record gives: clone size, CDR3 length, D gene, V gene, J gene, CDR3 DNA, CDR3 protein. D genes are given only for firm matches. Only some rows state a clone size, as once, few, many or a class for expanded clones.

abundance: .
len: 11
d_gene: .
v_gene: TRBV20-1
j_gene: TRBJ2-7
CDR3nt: TGCAGTGCTAGAGCCGACAACGAGCAGTACTTC
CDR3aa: CSARADNEQYF

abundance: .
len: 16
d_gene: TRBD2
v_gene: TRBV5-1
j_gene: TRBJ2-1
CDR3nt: TGCGCCAGCAGCTTGGATGGACTAGCGGTACTCAATGAGCAGTTCTTC
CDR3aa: CASSLDGLAVLNEQFF

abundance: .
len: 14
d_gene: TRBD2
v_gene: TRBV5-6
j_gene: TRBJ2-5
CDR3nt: TGTGCCAGCAGCGGGGGGACTATACAAGAGACCCAGTACTTC
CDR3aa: CASSGGTIQETQYF

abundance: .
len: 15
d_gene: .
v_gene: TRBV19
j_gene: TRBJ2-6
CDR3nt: TGTGCCAGTAGCTATACAGGCTCTGGGGCCAACGTCCTGACTTTC
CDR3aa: CASSYTGSGANVLTF

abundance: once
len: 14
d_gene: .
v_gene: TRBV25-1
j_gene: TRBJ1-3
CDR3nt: TGTGCCAGCAGTTTCGGACAGTCTGGAAACACCATATATTTT
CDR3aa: CASSFGQSGNTIYF

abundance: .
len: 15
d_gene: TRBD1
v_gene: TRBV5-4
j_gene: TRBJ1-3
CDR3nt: TGTGCCAGCAGCCTGGGAGGGACAGCCGGAAACACCATATATTTT
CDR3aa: CASSLGGTAGNTIYF

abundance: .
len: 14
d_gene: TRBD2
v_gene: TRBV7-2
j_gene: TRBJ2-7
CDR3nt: TGTGCCAGCAGCCCAGGACTAGCGGGGTACGAGCAGTACTTC
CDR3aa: CASSPGLAGYEQYF

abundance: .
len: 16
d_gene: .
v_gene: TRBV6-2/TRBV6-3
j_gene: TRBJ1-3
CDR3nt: TGTGCCAGCAGTAATCCGAACAGGGAAAGTGGAAACACCATATATTTT
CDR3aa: CASSNPNRESGNTIYF

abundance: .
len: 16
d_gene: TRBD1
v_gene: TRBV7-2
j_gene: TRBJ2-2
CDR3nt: TGTGCCAGCAGCTTAGGGGGGACAGGATACACCGGGGAGCTGTTTTTT
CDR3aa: CASSLGGTGYTGELFF

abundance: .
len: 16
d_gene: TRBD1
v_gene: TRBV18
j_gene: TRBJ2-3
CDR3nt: TGTGCCAGCTCAGCACAGGGGTTTGGGCGCACAGATACGCAGTATTTT
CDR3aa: CASSAQGFGRTDTQYF

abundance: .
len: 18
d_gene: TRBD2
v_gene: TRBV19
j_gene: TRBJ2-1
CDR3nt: TGTGCCAGTAGTCTCTACCGACTAGCGGGGGACGTCTACAATGAGCAGTTCTTC
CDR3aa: CASSLYRLAGDVYNEQFF

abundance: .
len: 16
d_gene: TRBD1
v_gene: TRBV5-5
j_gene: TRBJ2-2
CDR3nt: TGTGCCAGCCACAATACAGGGGAAGGGCACACCGGGGAGCTGTTTTTT
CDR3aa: CASHNTGEGHTGELFF

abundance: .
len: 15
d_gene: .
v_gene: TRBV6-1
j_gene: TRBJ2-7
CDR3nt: TGTGCCAGCAGTGAAGCATCAGGGGTTGGGTACGAGCAGTACTTC
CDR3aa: CASSEASGVGYEQYF

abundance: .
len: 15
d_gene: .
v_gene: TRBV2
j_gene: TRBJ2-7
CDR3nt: TGTGCCAGCAGAGAGGGGACAATTACCATCCACGAGCAGTACTTC
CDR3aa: CASREGTITIHEQYF